These T cell receptor beta chains were read from a single sample in a study of T cell repertoires in cytomegalovirus infection. Each CDR3 protein is one row after TCRdb ran MiXCR on the reads. The sample gives around 490,000 distinct CDR3 sequences, around 27% of which show up once; under 15% is in the top ten. Sequencing was done on a sample of PBMCs. These receptors came from a human donor in good health (CMV status not recorded). Some clones in this sample may be carry-over from other donors' samples. Each CDR3 is given with its conserved first and last residue.

TRBJ2-1	TRBV7-8	CASSSIGTSGYNEQFF
TRBJ1-1	TRBV19	CASSSATGENTEAFF
TRBJ1-5	TRBV12-3/TRBV12-4	CASRRGDRGFNQPQHF
TRBJ1-5	TRBV6-4	CARRWTGIPRGRYF
TRBJ1-6	TRBV7-8	CASSGPDRGGRNSPLHF
TRBJ1-1	TRBV6-1	CASREQGNTEAFF
TRBJ2-1	TRBV27	CASSLTGVNEQFF
TRBJ2-7	TRBV7-9	CASSRIGQGIYYEQYF
TRBJ1-6	TRBV5-8	CASSSPGQGSGSPLHF
TRBJ1-5	TRBV28	CACIAGGVDQPQHF
TRBJ1-1	TRBV10-3	CAISYPQLTGETEAFF